This is a list of T cell receptor beta chains from one sample in a study of cytomegalovirus exposure and HLA in healthy donors. Sequencing used immunoSEQ multiplex PCR; TCRdb keeps in-frame clones, though not all of them. In the table there are 200,000 or so clones, more than 65% of which are singletons. Sequencing input: PBMCs. The origin of the receptors is a woman younger than 45 in good health and CMV-seropositive. The CDR3 runs from the conserved cysteine through the conserved F or W. Fields, in order: D gene, V gene, clone size, J gene, CDR3 DNA, CDR3 protein. A D gene is named only where the DNA matches it firmly. Not all rows give a size; the values are once, few, many and, for expanded clones, a class.

d_gene: NA; v_gene: TRBV28; abundance: NA; j_gene: TRBJ1-2; CDR3nt: TGTGCCAGCAGGACCGTCGGGGGTGGCTACACCTTC; CDR3aa: CASRTVGGGYTF
d_gene: TRBD1; v_gene: TRBV30; abundance: NA; j_gene: TRBJ1-1; CDR3nt: TGTGCCTGGAGTGTTGGACAGGGGGCGGACACTGAAGCTTTCTTT; CDR3aa: CAWSVGQGADTEAFF
d_gene: NA; v_gene: TRBV18; abundance: many; j_gene: TRBJ1-1; CDR3nt: TGTGCCAGCTCACCAGGGGGCTCTGAAGCTTTCTTT; CDR3aa: CASSPGGSEAFF
d_gene: NA; v_gene: TRBV4-1; abundance: NA; j_gene: TRBJ1-1; CDR3nt: TGCGCCAGCAGCCGCTACGGGACTGAGTTTGTGAACACTGAAGCTTTCTTT; CDR3aa: CASSRYGTEFVNTEAFF
d_gene: NA; v_gene: TRBV5-6; abundance: NA; j_gene: TRBJ2-3; CDR3nt: TGTGCCAGCAGCTTGGTAGGAGGGAGCGCAGATACGCAGTATTTT; CDR3aa: CASSLVGGSADTQYF
d_gene: TRBD1; v_gene: TRBV6-5; abundance: NA; j_gene: TRBJ1-1; CDR3nt: TGTGCCAGCAGTACGGGACAGTCTAACACTGAAGCTTTCTTT; CDR3aa: CASSTGQSNTEAFF
d_gene: NA; v_gene: TRBV5-1; abundance: NA; j_gene: TRBJ2-1; CDR3nt: TGCGCCAGCAGCTTGGGCGGGGGCGAATACAATGAGCAGTTCTTC; CDR3aa: CASSLGGGEYNEQFF
d_gene: NA; v_gene: TRBV4-1; abundance: NA; j_gene: TRBJ2-3; CDR3nt: TGCGCCAGCAGCCGACGGATAAACAGGGACCGCACAGATACGCAGTATTTT; CDR3aa: CASSRRINRDRTDTQYF
d_gene: NA; v_gene: TRBV4-1; abundance: NA; j_gene: TRBJ1-2; CDR3nt: TGCGCCAGCAGCCAAGGTAATCTGTATGGCTACACCTTC; CDR3aa: CASSQGNLYGYTF
d_gene: NA; v_gene: TRBV20-1; abundance: few; j_gene: TRBJ1-5; CDR3nt: TGCAGTGCTACGGTGGGGGGGCCCCAGCATTTT; CDR3aa: CSATVGGPQHF
d_gene: NA; v_gene: TRBV29-1; abundance: NA; j_gene: TRBJ2-7; CDR3nt: TGCAGCGTTGACGGGGGACGTGGGGAGCAGTACTTC; CDR3aa: CSVDGGRGEQYF
d_gene: TRBD2; v_gene: TRBV5-1; abundance: NA; j_gene: TRBJ2-7; CDR3nt: TGCGCCAGCAGCTTTAGCGGGAGGGCCTACGAGCAGTACTTC; CDR3aa: CASSFSGRAYEQYF
d_gene: NA; v_gene: TRBV28; abundance: few; j_gene: TRBJ1-1; CDR3nt: TGTGCCAGCAGTTTCTCCCTGAACACTGAAGCTTTCTTT; CDR3aa: CASSFSLNTEAFF
d_gene: NA; v_gene: TRBV7-2; abundance: once; j_gene: TRBJ1-2; CDR3nt: TGTGCCAGCAGCTTAGGACTAGCAACTAACTATGGCTACACCTTC; CDR3aa: CASSLGLATNYGYTF
d_gene: NA; v_gene: TRBV7-2; abundance: NA; j_gene: TRBJ1-1; CDR3nt: TGTGCCAGCAGCTCCAACGGTGGGGGGTACACTGAAGCTTTCTTT; CDR3aa: CASSSNGGGYTEAFF
d_gene: NA; v_gene: TRBV5-4; abundance: NA; j_gene: TRBJ2-1; CDR3nt: TGTGCCAGCAGCTTGGATCAGTCGGGAGCATCCTACAATGAGCAGTTCTTC; CDR3aa: CASSLDQSGASYNEQFF
d_gene: NA; v_gene: TRBV6-5; abundance: few; j_gene: TRBJ2-7; CDR3nt: TGTGCCAGCAGTTACTCGGCAGGCCCTCGGGAGCAGTACTTC; CDR3aa: CASSYSAGPREQYF
d_gene: TRBD1; v_gene: TRBV9; abundance: NA; j_gene: TRBJ2-7; CDR3nt: TGTGCCAGCAGCGTAGTAGGGACAGGGGAGCAGTACTTC; CDR3aa: CASSVVGTGEQYF
d_gene: NA; v_gene: TRBV2; abundance: NA; j_gene: TRBJ1-4; CDR3nt: TGTGCCAACAGGAGGGGGTCAACTAATGAAAAACTGTTTTTT; CDR3aa: CANRRGSTNEKLFF
d_gene: TRBD1; v_gene: TRBV4-2; abundance: NA; j_gene: TRBJ1-2; CDR3nt: TGTGCCAGCAGCCAAGAGACAGGGTACCTGGGCTGGGACTATGGCTACACCTTC; CDR3aa: CASSQETGYLGWDYGYTF
d_gene: TRBD2; v_gene: TRBV28; abundance: NA; j_gene: TRBJ2-7; CDR3nt: TGTGCCAGCAATAATTCCGGGACTAGTCACGAGCAGTACTTC; CDR3aa: CASNNSGTSHEQYF
d_gene: NA; v_gene: TRBV7-9; abundance: NA; j_gene: TRBJ2-3; CDR3nt: TGTGCCAGCAGCACGAGGGACACCTTGGTCGGAGATACGCAGTATTTT; CDR3aa: CASSTRDTLVGDTQYF
d_gene: TRBD2; v_gene: TRBV9; abundance: NA; j_gene: TRBJ2-3; CDR3nt: TGTGCCAGCAGCGTGACTAGCGGAGGGACAGATACGCAGTATTTT; CDR3aa: CASSVTSGGTDTQYF
d_gene: TRBD2; v_gene: TRBV5-6; abundance: NA; j_gene: TRBJ2-1; CDR3nt: TGTGCCAGCAGCGCGTCGATTAGCGGGAATTCCTTCAATGAGCAGTTCTTC; CDR3aa: CASSASISGNSFNEQFF
d_gene: NA; v_gene: TRBV12-5; abundance: NA; j_gene: TRBJ2-2; CDR3nt: TGTGCTAGTGGTTTGAACAGGCAGGAGCTGTTTTTT; CDR3aa: CASGLNRQELFF
d_gene: NA; v_gene: TRBV15; abundance: NA; j_gene: TRBJ2-7; CDR3nt: TGTGCCACCAGCAGAGATCTTGGGGCCGAGCAGTACTTC; CDR3aa: CATSRDLGAEQYF
d_gene: TRBD1; v_gene: TRBV6-5; abundance: NA; j_gene: TRBJ2-3; CDR3nt: TGTGCCTCCCGACAGGGGTATAGCACAGATACGCAGTATTTT; CDR3aa: CASRQGYSTDTQYF
d_gene: NA; v_gene: TRBV20-1; abundance: NA; j_gene: TRBJ2-7; CDR3nt: TGCAGTGCTTTGACAGACTACGAGCAGTACTTC; CDR3aa: CSALTDYEQYF
d_gene: TRBD1; v_gene: TRBV25-1; abundance: NA; j_gene: TRBJ2-1; CDR3nt: TGTGCCAGCAGTGGGGGCTCGGGACAGGGCAATGAGCAGTTCTTC; CDR3aa: CASSGGSGQGNEQFF
d_gene: TRBD1; v_gene: TRBV10-1; abundance: NA; j_gene: TRBJ1-2; CDR3nt: TGCGCCAGGAGAACAAAAACAGGGGAGCCCTTC; CDR3aa: CARRTKTGEPF
d_gene: NA; v_gene: TRBV2; abundance: NA; j_gene: TRBJ1-1; CDR3nt: TGTGCCAGCAGCCAACGTCCATATCAGGGGAACACTGAAGCTTTCTTT; CDR3aa: CASSQRPYQGNTEAFF
d_gene: NA; v_gene: TRBV19; abundance: once; j_gene: TRBJ2-5; CDR3nt: TGTGCCAGTAAACTCGCTGAGACCCAGTACTTC; CDR3aa: CASKLAETQYF
d_gene: NA; v_gene: TRBV27; abundance: NA; j_gene: TRBJ2-1; CDR3nt: TGTGCCAGCAGTTGGGGGGTTAGCTCCTACAATGAGCAGTTCTTC; CDR3aa: CASSWGVSSYNEQFF
d_gene: NA; v_gene: TRBV29-1; abundance: NA; j_gene: TRBJ1-2; CDR3nt: TGCAGCGTTGAAATACAACCGTCTAACTATGGCTACACCTTC; CDR3aa: CSVEIQPSNYGYTF
d_gene: NA; v_gene: TRBV27; abundance: NA; j_gene: TRBJ2-1; CDR3nt: TGTGCCAGCAGCTTATTAGCGGAACCTTACAATGAGCAGTTCTTC; CDR3aa: CASSLLAEPYNEQFF
d_gene: TRBD1; v_gene: TRBV5-6; abundance: once; j_gene: TRBJ2-7; CDR3nt: TGTGCCAGCAGCTTGCCTTTGGGACAGGCCTACGAGCAGTACTTC; CDR3aa: CASSLPLGQAYEQYF